This T cell receptor (beta chain) was documented in a study of T cells after yellow fever vaccination. In the study overall: Fractions low in cell number were prepared with SMART-Seq v4 Ultra Low Input. Study-wide points: It was the secondary response that reached its peak faster, day 5 versus 15, but it was weaker. Clonotypes found in both CD4 and CD8 compartments made up a small share. Post-booster samples contained most primary-vaccination clones (around 95% CD4, around 88% CD8).

To note about this clonotype: Its matching antigen is unknown.

The V and J ends lost 0 bases and 2 bases, in that order; junction bases with no gene match: 10. Germline V lookup: CDR1 DFQATT, CDR2 SNEGSKA (reference sequence). CDR3 length: 17 residues. Each CDR3 protein is one row after TCRdb ran MiXCR on the 5' RACE reads. This sample carries over 250,000 distinct CDR3 sequences, 5.2% of them seen once, and the ten largest clones take more than 3%. The input for sequencing was CD4+ T cells sorted from PBMCs, taken on the day of the yellow fever booster vaccination. The J gene is TRBJ2-7, the V gene TRBV20-1, with 10 bases identical to TRBD2. This sequence was found in a man aged 18 to 29 who received the YFV17D yellow fever vaccine. In DNA, the CDR3 is TGCAGTGCTAGAGATCTCCGAGCGGGGGGGACCCCCTACGAGCAGTACTTC. This translates into CSARDLRAGGTPYEQYF.